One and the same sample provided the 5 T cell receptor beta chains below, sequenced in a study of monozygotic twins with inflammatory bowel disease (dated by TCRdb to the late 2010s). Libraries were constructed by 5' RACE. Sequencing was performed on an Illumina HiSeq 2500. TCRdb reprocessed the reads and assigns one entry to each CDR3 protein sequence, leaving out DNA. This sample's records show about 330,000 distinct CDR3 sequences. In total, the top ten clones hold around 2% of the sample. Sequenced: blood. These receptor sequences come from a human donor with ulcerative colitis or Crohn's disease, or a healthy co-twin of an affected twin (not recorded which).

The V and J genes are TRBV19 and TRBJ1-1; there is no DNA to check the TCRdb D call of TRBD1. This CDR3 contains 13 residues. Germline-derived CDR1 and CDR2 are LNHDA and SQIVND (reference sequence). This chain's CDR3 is CASNPTGNTEAFF.

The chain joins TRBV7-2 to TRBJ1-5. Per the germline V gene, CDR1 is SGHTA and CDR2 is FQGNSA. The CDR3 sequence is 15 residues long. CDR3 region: CASSLGNVILGPQHF.

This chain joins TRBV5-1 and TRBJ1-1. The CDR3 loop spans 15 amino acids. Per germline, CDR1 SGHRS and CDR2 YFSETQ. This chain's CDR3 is CASSFQAGQNTEAFF.

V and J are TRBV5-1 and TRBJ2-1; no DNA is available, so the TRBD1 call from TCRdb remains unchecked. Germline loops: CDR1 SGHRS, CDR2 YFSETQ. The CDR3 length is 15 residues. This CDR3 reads CASSPGTAHVDEQFF.

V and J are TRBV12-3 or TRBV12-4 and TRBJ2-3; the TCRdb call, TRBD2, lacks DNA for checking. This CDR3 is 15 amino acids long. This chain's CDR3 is CASSLNVGGGDTQYF.